Described below is a single T cell receptor (beta chain) sequence and its context. The entry originates in a study of Graves' ophthalmopathy and Graves' hyperthyroidism. The overall study: Blood was drawn at initial diagnosis, before any treatment.

CDR1 and CDR2 from the germline V gene are MNHEY and SVGAGI. This CDR3 has 17 residues. Trimming pared 7 bases from V and 3 bases from J, leaving 24 bases between. Researchers took RNA transcripts and amplified TCR beta CDR3 regions from them. RT-PCR with HTBI primers came first, then second-round multiplex PCR. Via MiXCR, TCRdb re-called the multiplex PCR reads, giving one row per CDR3 protein. The table includes hundreds of thousands of distinct CDR3 sequences, roughly 40% detected once. The TCR comes from an adult man with Graves' ophthalmopathy. Source material: peripheral blood. The rearrangement links TRBV6-5 to TRBJ1-1; TRBD1 is a possible D gene (5 bases). CDR3: CASTTLKLDRDHTEAFF. CDR3 sequence (DNA): TGTGCCAGCACCACCTTGAAACTAGACAGAGACCACACTGAAGCTTTCTTT.